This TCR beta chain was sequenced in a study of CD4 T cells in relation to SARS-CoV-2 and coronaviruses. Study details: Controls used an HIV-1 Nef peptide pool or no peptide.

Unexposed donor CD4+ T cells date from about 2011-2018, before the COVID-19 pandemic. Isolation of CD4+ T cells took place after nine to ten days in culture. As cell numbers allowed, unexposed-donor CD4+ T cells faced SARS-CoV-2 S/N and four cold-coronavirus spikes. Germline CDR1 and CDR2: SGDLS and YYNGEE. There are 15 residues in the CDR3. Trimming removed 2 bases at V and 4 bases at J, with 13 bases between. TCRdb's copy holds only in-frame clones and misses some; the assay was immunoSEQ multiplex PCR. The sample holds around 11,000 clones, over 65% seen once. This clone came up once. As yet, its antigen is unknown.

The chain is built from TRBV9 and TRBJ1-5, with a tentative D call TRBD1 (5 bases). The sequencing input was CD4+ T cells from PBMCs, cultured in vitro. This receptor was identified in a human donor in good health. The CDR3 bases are TGTGCCAGCAGCGTCCCGGGGTCAGGGAATCAGCCCCAGCATTTT. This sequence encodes CASSVPGSGNQPQHF.